The clone carrying this T cell receptor (beta chain) was recorded a few times. Antigen: not known. Reverse transcribing all isolated RNA meant expressed TCRB transcripts were sequenced. Clones were sequenced by immunoSEQ multiplex PCR, and TCRdb holds only the in-frame ones, with some missing. The sample consists of hundreds of thousands of clones, around 15% of them appearing once. Cells sorted by CD45RO/CCR7/CD25/CD127/CD95/CD27 comprised CD4+ naive, central memory, regulatory and stem cell-like memory cells. These data belong to a study of beta chain features in type 1 diabetes. V was trimmed by 0 bases and J by 5 bases, leaving 11 bases between them. The CDR3 length is 14 residues. CDR1 and CDR2 (germline): LNHNV, YYDKDF (reference sequence). Study-wide results and caveats: Moderately but significantly shorter TCRB CDR3s were found in Type 1 diabetes patients in all four CD4+ subsets.

The chain couples TRBV15 to TRBJ2-7; D may be TRBD1 or TRBD2 (6 bases each). The source is a man aged 18 to 29 with type 1 diabetes. Specimen: naive CD4+ T cells from blood. CDR3 sequence: CATSRDPGANEQYF. CDR3 nucleotide sequence: TGTGCCACCAGCAGAGATCCGGGGGCTAACGAGCAGTACTTC.